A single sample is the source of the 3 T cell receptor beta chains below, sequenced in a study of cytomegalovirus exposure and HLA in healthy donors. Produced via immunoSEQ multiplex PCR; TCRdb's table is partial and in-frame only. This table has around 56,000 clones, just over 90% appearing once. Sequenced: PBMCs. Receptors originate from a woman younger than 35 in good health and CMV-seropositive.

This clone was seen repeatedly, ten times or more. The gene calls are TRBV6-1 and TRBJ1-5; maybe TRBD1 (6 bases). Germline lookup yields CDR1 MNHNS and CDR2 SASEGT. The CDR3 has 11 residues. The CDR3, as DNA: TGTGCGGCGGGGGGCTTCCAGCCCCAGCATTTT. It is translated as CAAGGFQPQHF.

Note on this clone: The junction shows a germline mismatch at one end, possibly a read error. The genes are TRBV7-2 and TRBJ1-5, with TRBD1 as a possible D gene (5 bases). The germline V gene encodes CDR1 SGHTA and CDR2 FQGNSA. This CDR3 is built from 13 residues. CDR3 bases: TGTGCCAGCAGCCCGCAGGGCAACCAGCCCCAGCATTTT. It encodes CASSPQGNQPQHF.

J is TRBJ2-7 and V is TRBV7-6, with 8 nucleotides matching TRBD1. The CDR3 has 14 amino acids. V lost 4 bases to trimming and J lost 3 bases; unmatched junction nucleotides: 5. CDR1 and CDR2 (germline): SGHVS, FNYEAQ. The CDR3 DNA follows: TGTGCCAGCAGCTCCAGGGGGCTAGGCTACGAGCAGTACTTC. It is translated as CASSSRGLGYEQYF.